This TCR beta chain is drawn from a study of ipilimumab plus nivolumab after autologous stem cell transplantation. The germline V and J ends were trimmed by 3 bases and 4 bases, with 10 bases remaining between them. Germline CDR1 reads MNHNS; CDR2 reads SASEGT. CDR3 length equals 14 residues. Clones were read by immunoSEQ multiplex PCR, and TCRdb kept only the in-frame ones, dropping some. The data contain 43,000 or so clones, 70% to 90% of them singletons. Sample: PBMCs, taken in a trial of ipilimumab plus nivolumab as post-transplant consolidation. This receptor was taken from a male donor with multiple myeloma. The rearrangement links TRBV6-1 to TRBJ2-1, with D possibly TRBD2 on 6 matching bases. The CDR3 DNA reads as TGTGCCAGCAGTGAGGGGGGAGGATACAATGAGCAGTTCTTC. Protein product: CASSEGGGYNEQFF.